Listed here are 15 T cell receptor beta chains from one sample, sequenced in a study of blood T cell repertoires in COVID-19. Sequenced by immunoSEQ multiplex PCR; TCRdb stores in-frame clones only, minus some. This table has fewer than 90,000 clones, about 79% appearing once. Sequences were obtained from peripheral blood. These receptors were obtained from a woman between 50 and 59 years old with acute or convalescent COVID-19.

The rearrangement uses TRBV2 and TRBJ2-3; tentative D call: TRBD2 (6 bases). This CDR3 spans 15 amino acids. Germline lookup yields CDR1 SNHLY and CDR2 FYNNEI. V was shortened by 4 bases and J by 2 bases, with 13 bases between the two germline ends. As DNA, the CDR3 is TGTGCCAGCAGTGCGGACGGGAGATCCACAGATACGCAGTATTTT. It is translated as CASSADGRSTDTQYF.

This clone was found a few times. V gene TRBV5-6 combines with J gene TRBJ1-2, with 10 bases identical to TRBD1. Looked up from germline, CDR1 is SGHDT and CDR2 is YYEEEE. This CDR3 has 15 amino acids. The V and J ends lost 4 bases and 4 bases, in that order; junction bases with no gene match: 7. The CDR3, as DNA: TGTGCCAGCAGCACTTGGACAGGGGGGATCTATGGCTACACCTTC. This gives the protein CASSTWTGGIYGYTF.

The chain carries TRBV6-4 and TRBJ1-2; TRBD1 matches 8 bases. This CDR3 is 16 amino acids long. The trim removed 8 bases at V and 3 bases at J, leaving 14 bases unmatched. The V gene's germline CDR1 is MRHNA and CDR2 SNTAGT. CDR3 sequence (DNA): TGTGCCAGCCAGTGGACAGGGTCCCTTAATCACTATGGCTACACCTTC. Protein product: CASQWTGSLNHYGYTF.

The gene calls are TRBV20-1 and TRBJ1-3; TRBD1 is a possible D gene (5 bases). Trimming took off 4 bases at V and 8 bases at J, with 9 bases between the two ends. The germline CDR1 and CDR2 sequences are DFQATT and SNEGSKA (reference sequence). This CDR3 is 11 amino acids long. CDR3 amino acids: CSAKEGHTIYF. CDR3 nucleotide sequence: TGCAGTGCTAAGGAGGGGCACACCATATATTTT.

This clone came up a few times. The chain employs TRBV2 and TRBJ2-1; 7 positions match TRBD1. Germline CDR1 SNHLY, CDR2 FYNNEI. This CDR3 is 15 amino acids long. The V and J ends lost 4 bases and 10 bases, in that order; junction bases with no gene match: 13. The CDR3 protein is CASSGGQVSPGEQFF. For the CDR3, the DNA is TGTGCCAGCAGTGGAGGACAGGTATCCCCGGGGGAGCAGTTCTTC.

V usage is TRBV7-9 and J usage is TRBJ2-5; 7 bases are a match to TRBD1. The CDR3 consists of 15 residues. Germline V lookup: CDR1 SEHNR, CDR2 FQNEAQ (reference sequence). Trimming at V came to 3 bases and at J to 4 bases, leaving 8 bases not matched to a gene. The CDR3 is CASSFATGVRETQYF. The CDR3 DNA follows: TGTGCCAGCAGCTTTGCTACAGGGGTCCGAGAGACCCAGTACTTC.

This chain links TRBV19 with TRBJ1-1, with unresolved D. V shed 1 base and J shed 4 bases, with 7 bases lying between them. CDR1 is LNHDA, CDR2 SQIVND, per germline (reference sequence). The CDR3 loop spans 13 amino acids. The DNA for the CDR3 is TGTGCCAGTAGTATAGCCCCGGTCACTGAAGCTTTCTTT. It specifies CASSIAPVTEAFF.

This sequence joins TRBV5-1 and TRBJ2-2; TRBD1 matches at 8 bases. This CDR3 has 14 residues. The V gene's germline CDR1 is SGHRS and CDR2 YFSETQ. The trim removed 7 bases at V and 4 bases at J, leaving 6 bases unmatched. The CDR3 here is CASRGQGGTGELFF. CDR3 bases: TGCGCCAGCCGTGGACAGGGAGGCACCGGGGAGCTGTTTTTT. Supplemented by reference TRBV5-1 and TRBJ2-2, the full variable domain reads KAGVTQTPRYLIKTRGQQVTLSCSPISGHRSVSWYQQTPGQGLQFLFEYFSETQRNKGNFPGRFSGRQFSNSRSEMNVSTLELGDSALYLCASRGQGGTGELFFGEGSRLTVL.

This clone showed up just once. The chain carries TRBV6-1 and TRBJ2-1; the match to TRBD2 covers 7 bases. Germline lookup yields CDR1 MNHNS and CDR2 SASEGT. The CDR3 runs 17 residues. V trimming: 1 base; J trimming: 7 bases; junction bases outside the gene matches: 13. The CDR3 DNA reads TGTGCCAGCAGTGAAGAGGTGGGGGGGGTTAAGAGGAATGAGCAGTTCTTC. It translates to CASSEEVGGVKRNEQFF.

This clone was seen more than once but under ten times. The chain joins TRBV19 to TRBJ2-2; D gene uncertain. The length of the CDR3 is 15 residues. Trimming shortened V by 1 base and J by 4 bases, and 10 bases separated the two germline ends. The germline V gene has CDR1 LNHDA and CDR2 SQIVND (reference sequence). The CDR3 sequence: CASSIGRQFTGELFF. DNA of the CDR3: TGTGCCAGTAGTATAGGGCGGCAGTTCACCGGGGAGCTGTTTTTT.

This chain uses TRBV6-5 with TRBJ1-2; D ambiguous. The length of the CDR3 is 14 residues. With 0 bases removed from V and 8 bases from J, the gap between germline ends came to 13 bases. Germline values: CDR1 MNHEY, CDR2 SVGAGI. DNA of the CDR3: TGTGCCAGCAGTTACTCGGCCGTCCTAGTAGGCTACACCTTC. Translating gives CASSYSAVLVGYTF.

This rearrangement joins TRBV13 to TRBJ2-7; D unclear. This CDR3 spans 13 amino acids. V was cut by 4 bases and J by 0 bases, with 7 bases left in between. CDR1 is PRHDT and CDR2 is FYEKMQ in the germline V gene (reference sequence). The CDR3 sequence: CASSSRSSYEQYF. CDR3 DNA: TGTGCCAGCAGCTCTAGGAGCTCCTACGAGCAGTACTTC. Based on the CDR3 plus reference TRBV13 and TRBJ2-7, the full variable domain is AAGVIQSPRHLIKEKRETATLKCYPIPRHDTVYWYQQGPGQDPQFLISFYEKMQSDKGSIPDRFSAQQFSDYHSELNMSSLELGDSALYFCASSSRSSYEQYFGPGTRLTVT.

The CDR3 reads CASSQERLLVNEQFF. The DNA of the CDR3 is TGCGCCAGCAGCCAAGAAAGACTTTTGGTGAATGAGCAGTTCTTC. The V gene is TRBV4-1, the J gene TRBJ2-1; no firm D call. Germline CDR1 MGHRA, CDR2 YSYEKL. V gave up 0 bases and J gave up 7 bases, with 13 bases separating them. The length of the CDR3 is 15 residues.

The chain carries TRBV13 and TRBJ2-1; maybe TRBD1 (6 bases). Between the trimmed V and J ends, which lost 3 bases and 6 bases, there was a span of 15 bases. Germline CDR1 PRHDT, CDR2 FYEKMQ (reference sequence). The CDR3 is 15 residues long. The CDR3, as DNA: TGTGCCAGCAGCTTCGGGACATATTTGCGCAATGAGCAGTTCTTC. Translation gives CASSFGTYLRNEQFF. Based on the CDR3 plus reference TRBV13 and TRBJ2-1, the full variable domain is AAGVIQSPRHLIKEKRETATLKCYPIPRHDTVYWYQQGPGQDPQFLISFYEKMQSDKGSIPDRFSAQQFSDYHSELNMSSLELGDSALYFCASSFGTYLRNEQFFGPGTRLTVL.

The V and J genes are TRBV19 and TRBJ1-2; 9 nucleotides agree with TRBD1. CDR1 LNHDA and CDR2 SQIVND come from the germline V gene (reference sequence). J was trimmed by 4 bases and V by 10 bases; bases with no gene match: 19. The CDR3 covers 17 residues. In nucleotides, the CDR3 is TGTGCCACCCAACGTCTCCCGGGACAGGGCCTTCCCTATGGCTACACCTTC. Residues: CATQRLPGQGLPYGYTF.